The rows below give T cell receptor beta chains drawn from one sample of a study of blood T cell repertoires in COVID-19. Assay used: immunoSEQ multiplex PCR; TCRdb lists only in-frame clones, some missing. The table lists about 37,000 clones, 89% of them singletons. Sample: peripheral blood. These receptors originate from a human donor in a cohort sampled during active COVID-19. Each CDR3 is given with its conserved first and last residue.

>14|TRBV27|TRBJ2-7
CASSLGQEGYEQYF
>15|TRBV5-1|TRBJ2-7
CASSLEGQRAYEQYF
>16|TRBV19|TRBJ2-1
CASSIVGVLDYNEQFF
>14|TRBV29-1|TRBJ2-6
CSVEEPTGANVLTF
>14|TRBV5-1|TRBJ2-5
CASSLAGQQETQYF
>13|TRBV19|TRBJ1-5
CASSIAAHQPQHF
>14|TRBV10-3|TRBJ1-2
CAITPTGFGYGYTF
>11|TRBV12-3/TRBV12-4|TRBJ1-6
CASSLVGPLHF
>16|TRBV28|TRBJ1-6
CASSLLNDRLVSPLHF
>13|TRBV3-1/TRBV3-2|TRBJ2-3
CASATSGGDTQYF
>13|TRBV4-1|TRBJ2-7
CASSQERGNEQYF
>19|TRBV9|TRBJ2-4
CASSPLDSPDGVAKNIQYF
>15|TRBV4-3|TRBJ2-6
CASSQEIAGANVLTF
>13|TRBV7-8|TRBJ2-1
CASSSQRETEQFF
>17|TRBV4-2|TRBJ2-3
CASSQEGTGTSTDTQYF
>14|TRBV11-2|TRBJ2-2
CASARRGNTGELFF
>14|TRBV6-5|TRBJ2-3
CASRGQGGTDTQYF
>14|TRBV6-2/TRBV6-3|TRBJ2-7
CASSLMRSSYEQYF
>18|TRBV5-1|TRBJ2-5
CASSGVGGTGYRQETQYF
>16|TRBV24-1|TRBJ2-5
CATSDAGQGARETQYF
>16|TRBV19|TRBJ2-7
CASSPMTSGRANEQYF
>13|TRBV24-1|TRBJ1-2
CATSDYTGEGYTF
>14|TRBV29-1|TRBJ2-2
CSVVVASGTGELFF
>13|TRBV7-9|TRBJ2-7
CASSTRQGLEQYF
>15|TRBV10-3|TRBJ2-2
CAISLGQGNTGELFF
>17|TRBV11-2|TRBJ2-7
CASSPSFGSGTTYEQYF
>15|TRBV5-4|TRBJ2-1
CASSLAGTAYNEQFF
>13|TRBV6-5|TRBJ2-2
CASRRENTGELFF
>17|TRBV19|TRBJ2-1
CASSEGLAGLSGNEQFF
>14|TRBV6-6|TRBJ1-5
CASSTYRANQPQHF
>14|TRBV3-1/TRBV3-2|TRBJ1-6
CASSHRQGNSPLHF
>16|TRBV6-6|TRBJ1-2
CASSYSEAAGMFSYTF
>11|TRBV20-1|TRBJ2-7
CSAPGGRQQYF
>11|TRBV20-1|TRBJ2-5
CSARGGETQYF
>15|TRBV19|TRBJ2-2
CATRQGQANTGELFF
>13|TRBV30|TRBJ1-2
CAWSVRGAKGYTF
>16|TRBV7-9|TRBJ2-7
CASSPPSSGLVYEQYF
>14|TRBV6-5|TRBJ2-3
CASSGTSGTDTQYF
>18|TRBV19|TRBJ2-5
CASSIGLAEGGYQETQYF
>15|TRBV13|TRBJ2-2
CASSSSGGSTGELFF
>15|TRBV3-1/TRBV3-2|TRBJ2-5
CASSPGTSGVVTQYF
>15|TRBV19|TRBJ1-6
CASSEGQGASSPLHF
>14|TRBV3-1/TRBV3-2|TRBJ2-5
CASSQGLAGETQYF
>16|TRBV30|TRBJ1-5
CAWSLAGGWGNQPQHF
>13|TRBV7-9|TRBJ2-7
CASSLNRGNEQYF
>13|TRBV5-8|TRBJ1-2
CASSLALNYGYTF
>15|TRBV3-1/TRBV3-2|TRBJ1-2
CASSQDTRLPGGYTF
>13|TRBV27|TRBJ2-5
CASSFGGKETQYF
>13|TRBV6-5|TRBJ1-2
CASSTGGNYGYTF
>14|TRBV7-9|TRBJ2-7
CASSPGGNSYEQYF
>12|TRBV19|TRBJ1-1
CASSDGGLRTFF
>17|TRBV28|TRBJ2-1
CASSSSPGLAGEGEQFF
>15|TRBV5-1|TRBJ1-1
CASSLVPATGTEAFF